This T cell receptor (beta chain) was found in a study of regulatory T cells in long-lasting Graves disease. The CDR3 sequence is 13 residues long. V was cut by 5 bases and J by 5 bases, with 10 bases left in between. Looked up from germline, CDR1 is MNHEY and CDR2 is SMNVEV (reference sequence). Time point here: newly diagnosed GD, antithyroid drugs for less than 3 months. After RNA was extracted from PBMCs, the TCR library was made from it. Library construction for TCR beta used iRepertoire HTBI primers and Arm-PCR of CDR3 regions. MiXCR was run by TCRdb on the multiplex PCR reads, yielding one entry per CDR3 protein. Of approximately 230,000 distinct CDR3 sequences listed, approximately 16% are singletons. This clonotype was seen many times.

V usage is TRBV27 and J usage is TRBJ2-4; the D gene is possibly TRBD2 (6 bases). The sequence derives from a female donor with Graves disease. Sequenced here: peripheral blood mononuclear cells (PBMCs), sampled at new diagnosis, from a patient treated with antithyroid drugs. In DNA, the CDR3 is TGTGCCAGCAGTGGGACTTTACAAAACATTCAGTACTTC. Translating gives CASSGTLQNIQYF.